The 6 T cell receptor beta chains given below trace back to one sample, sequenced in a study of patients and donors after allogeneic stem cell transplantation. TCRdb ran MiXCR on the RT-PCR reads and lists one entry per CDR3 protein. Here the sample spans some 960,000 distinct CDR3 sequences, roughly 18% being singletons. Sequenced input: blood, either unsorted or a sorted T cell fraction (not recorded which). These receptors originate from a human donor who was either an allogeneic HSCT recipient or a stem cell or donor lymphocyte infusion donor (not recorded which). It is not recorded whose cells these are; they may come from a transplant donor.

This rearrangement joins TRBV11-2 to TRBJ2-7, with no clear D. The CDR3 runs to 14 residues. Germline assignment: CDR1 SGHAT and CDR2 FQNNGV. The V gene lost 7 bases and the J gene lost 6 bases, with 19 bases spanning the gap. The CDR3 loop reads CASIPNAYLGEQYF. For the CDR3, the DNA is TGTGCCAGCATCCCTAACGCTTACTTGGGCGAGCAGTACTTC.

V gene TRBV24-1 combines with J gene TRBJ2-2, with D tentatively TRBD2 (6 bases). Germline-derived CDR1 and CDR2 are KGHDR and SFDVKD. V shed 3 bases and J shed 6 bases, with 13 bases lying between them. The CDR3 has 15 residues. The CDR3 nucleotides are TGTGCCACCAGTGATCCGATCAGCGGGCCCGGGGAGCTGTTTTTT. Protein product: CATSDPISGPGELFF.

The V gene is TRBV7-9, the J gene TRBJ2-7, with TRBD2 identical over 8 bases. The CDR3 runs to 14 residues. Looked up from germline, CDR1 is SEHNR and CDR2 is FQNEAQ (reference sequence). V shed 5 bases and J 3 bases; nucleotides not matched to a gene: 6. The CDR3 loop is CASSPAGVIYEQYF. In DNA, the CDR3 is TGTGCCAGCAGCCCAGCGGGGGTTATCTACGAGCAGTACTTC.

Ten or more counts support this clonotype. The chain combines TRBV12-3 or TRBV12-4 with TRBJ2-2; the match to TRBD2 covers 12 bases. The junction had 11 bases not matched to a gene; V was cut back by 5 bases and J by 10 bases. CDR3 length equals 16 residues. CDR3 DNA: TGTGCCAGCAGTCCCGTGGGACTAGCGGGCGTCGCGGAGCTGTTTTTT. This codes for CASSPVGLAGVAELFF.

The chain couples TRBV20-1 to TRBJ1-4, with 9 positions matching TRBD1. CDR3 size: 14 residues. CDR1 and CDR2 from the germline V gene are DFQATT and SNEGSKA (reference sequence). V trimming: 7 bases; J trimming: 6 bases; junction bases outside the gene matches: 9. CDR3 residues: CSVPLGQGDEKLFF. CDR3 in DNA: TGCAGTGTTCCACTGGGACAGGGTGATGAAAAACTGTTTTTT.

The chain links TRBV7-3 to TRBJ2-7, with TRBD1 as a possible D gene (5 bases). V lost 1 base, J lost 4 bases, and 8 bases lay in between. Germline assignment: CDR1 SGHTA and CDR2 FQGTGA. The length of the CDR3 is 13 residues. The CDR3, as DNA: TGTGCCAGCAGCTTAAACCAGGGTTACGAGCAGTACTTC. The encoded protein is CASSLNQGYEQYF.